This T cell receptor (beta chain) was sequenced for a study of cytomegalovirus exposure and HLA in healthy donors. Whole-study findings and limits: Accurate prediction of HLA-A and HLA-B alleles (for most subjects) was reportedly achieved from TCR beta sequences. In vitro work confirmed that a few CMV-associated chains recognize CMV antigens.

The length of the CDR3 is 18 residues. The V and J ends lost 5 bases and 4 bases, in that order; junction bases with no gene match: 14. Germline V gene data show CDR1 as SGHVS and CDR2 as FQNEAQ. PCR amplification relied on 60 Vbeta primers (plus 13 Jbeta primers). Original methodology: In a later analysis, around 12 million of some 80 million unique beta chains occurred in at least two donors. Method: immunoSEQ multiplex PCR; TCRdb's copy keeps in-frame clones and lacks some. V and J calls and clone size follow that table, whereas D and trimming were derived from the DNA. The sample has roughly 190,000 clones, around three quarters seen once; the top ten hold approximately 14%. A word on this clone: Its cognate antigen is unknown.

The source is a woman aged 25 to 45 in good health and CMV-seropositive. The rearrangement joins TRBV7-8 to TRBJ2-3; 11 bases align to TRBD2. Sequencing used PBMCs. CDR3 region: CASSQTTRLAGLPDTQYF. The CDR3 region has the DNA TGTGCCAGCAGCCAAACGACCAGACTAGCGGGATTGCCAGATACGCAGTATTTT.